The entry below gives a single T cell receptor beta chain sequence along with its context. Antigen unknown. The data are from a study of T cells in localized non-small cell lung cancer. Whole-study results and caveats: Of the tissues analyzed, uninvolved adjacent lung showed maximal T cell clonality, greater than tumor. Investigators sequenced only a single tumor region, leaving heterogeneity possible.

Profiling relied on immunoSEQ multiplex PCR, and the TCRdb table lists in-frame clones only, not all of them. The repertoire holds tens of thousands of clones, with 80% to 90% as singletons. The CDR3 sequence is 16 residues long. Per the germline V gene, CDR1 is MNHEY and CDR2 is SVGAGI. With V trimmed by 2 bases and J by 4 bases, 5 bases remained unmatched. The material was peripheral blood, obtained before any cancer treatment. The chain carries TRBV6-5 and TRBJ2-4; 10 positions agree with TRBD1. The receptor was derived from an older female donor with stage I lung adenocarcinoma. Written as DNA, the CDR3 is TGTGCCAGCAGTTACACCGGACAGGGGGGAAAAAACATTCAGTACTTC. It is translated as CASSYTGQGGKNIQYF.